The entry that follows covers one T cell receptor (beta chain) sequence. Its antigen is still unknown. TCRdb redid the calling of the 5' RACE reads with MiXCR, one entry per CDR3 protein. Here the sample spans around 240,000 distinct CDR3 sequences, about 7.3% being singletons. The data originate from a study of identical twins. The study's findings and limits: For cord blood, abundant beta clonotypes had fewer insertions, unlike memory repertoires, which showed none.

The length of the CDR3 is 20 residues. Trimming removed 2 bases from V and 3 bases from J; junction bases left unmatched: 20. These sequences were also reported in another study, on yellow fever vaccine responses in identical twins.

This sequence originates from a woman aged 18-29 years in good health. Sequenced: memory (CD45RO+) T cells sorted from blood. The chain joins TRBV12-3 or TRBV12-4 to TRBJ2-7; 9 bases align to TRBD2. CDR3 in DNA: TGTGCCAGCAGTTTAAGGTCCCGGGTTCAAGGTGGCGGGAGGGTCTACGAGCAGTACTTC. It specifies CASSLRSRVQGGGRVYEQYF.